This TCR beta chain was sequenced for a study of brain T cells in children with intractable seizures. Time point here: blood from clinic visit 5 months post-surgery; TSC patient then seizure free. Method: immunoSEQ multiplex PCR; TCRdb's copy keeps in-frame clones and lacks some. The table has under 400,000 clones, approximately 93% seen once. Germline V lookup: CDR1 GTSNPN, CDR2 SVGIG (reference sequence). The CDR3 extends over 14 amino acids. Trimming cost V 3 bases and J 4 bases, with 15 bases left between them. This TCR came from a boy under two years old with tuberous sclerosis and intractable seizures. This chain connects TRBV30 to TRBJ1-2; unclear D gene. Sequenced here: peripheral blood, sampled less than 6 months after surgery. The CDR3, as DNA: TGTGCCTGGAGCGAAGAGCCGAGTCTCTATGGCTACACCTTC. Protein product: CAWSEEPSLYGYTF.